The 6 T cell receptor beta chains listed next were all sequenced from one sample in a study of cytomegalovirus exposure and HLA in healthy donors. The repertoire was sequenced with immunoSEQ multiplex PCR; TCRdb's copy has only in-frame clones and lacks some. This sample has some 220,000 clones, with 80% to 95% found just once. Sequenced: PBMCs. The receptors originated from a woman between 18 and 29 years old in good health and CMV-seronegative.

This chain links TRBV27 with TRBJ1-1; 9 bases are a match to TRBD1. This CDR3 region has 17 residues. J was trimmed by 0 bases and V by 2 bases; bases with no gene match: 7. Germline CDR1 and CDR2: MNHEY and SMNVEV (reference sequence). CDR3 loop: CASSLPHGTGLNTEAFF. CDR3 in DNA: TGTGCCAGCAGTTTACCACACGGGACAGGGCTGAACACTGAAGCTTTCTTT.

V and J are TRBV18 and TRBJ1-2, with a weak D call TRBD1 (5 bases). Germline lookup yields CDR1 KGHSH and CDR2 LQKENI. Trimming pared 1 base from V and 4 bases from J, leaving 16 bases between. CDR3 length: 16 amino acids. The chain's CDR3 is CASSPLGQPVSYGYTF. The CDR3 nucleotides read TGTGCCAGCTCACCACTTGGACAACCTGTTTCCTATGGCTACACCTTC.

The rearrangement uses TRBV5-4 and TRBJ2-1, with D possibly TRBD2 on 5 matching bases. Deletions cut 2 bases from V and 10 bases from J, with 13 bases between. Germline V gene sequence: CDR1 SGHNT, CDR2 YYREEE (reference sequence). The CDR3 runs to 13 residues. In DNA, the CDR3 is TGTGCCAGCAGCTTAGCGGTAATGAGAGAGCAGTTCTTC. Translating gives CASSLAVMREQFF.

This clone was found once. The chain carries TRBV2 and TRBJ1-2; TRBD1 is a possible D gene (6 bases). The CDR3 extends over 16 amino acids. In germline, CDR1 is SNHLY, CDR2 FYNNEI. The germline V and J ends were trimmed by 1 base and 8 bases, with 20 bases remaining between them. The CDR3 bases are TGTGCCAGCAGTGAAGAAGGTTTCAGGGGAGCGGGGGGCTACACCTTC. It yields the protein CASSEEGFRGAGGYTF.

The CDR3 sequence: CASSDRTGTMNTEAFF. In DNA form, the CDR3 reads TGTGCCAGCAGTGACAGGACAGGGACAATGAACACTGAAGCTTTCTTT. The V gene is TRBV2, the J gene TRBJ1-1; 8 bases align to TRBD1. Germline V gene lookup returns CDR1 SNHLY and CDR2 FYNNEI. The CDR3 extends over 16 amino acids. Trimming at V came to 3 bases and at J to 0 bases, leaving 6 bases not matched to a gene.

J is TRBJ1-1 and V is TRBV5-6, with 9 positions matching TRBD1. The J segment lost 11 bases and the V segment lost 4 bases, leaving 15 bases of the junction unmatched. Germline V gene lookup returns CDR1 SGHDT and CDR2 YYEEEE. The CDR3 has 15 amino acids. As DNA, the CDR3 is TGTGCCAGCAGCCCCGGACAGGGGATCCTTCGGTACGCTTTCTTT. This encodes CASSPGQGILRYAFF. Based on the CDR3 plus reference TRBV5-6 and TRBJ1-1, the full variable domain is DAGVTQSPTHLIKTRGQQVTLRCSPKSGHDTVSWYQQALGQGPQFIFQYYEEEERQRGNFPDRFSGHQFPNYSSELNVNALLLGDSALYLCASSPGQGILRYAFFGQGTRLTVV.